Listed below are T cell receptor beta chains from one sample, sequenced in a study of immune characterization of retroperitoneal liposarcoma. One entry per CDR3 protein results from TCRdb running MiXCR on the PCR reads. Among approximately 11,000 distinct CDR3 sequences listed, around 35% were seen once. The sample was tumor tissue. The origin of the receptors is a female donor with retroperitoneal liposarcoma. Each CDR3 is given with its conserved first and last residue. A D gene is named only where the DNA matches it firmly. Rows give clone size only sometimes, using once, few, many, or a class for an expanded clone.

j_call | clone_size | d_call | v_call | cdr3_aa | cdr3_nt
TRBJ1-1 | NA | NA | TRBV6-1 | CASSGRGALNTEAFF | TGTGCCAGCAGTGGAAGGGGGGCCCTGAACACTGAAGCTTTCTTT
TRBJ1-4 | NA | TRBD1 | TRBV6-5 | CASSYYRGSTNEKLFF | TGTGCCAGCAGTTACTACAGGGGTTCAACTAATGAAAAACTGTTTTTT
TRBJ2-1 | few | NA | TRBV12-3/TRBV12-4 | CASRLLSGSYNEQFF | TGTGCCAGCCGCCTTTTGTCCGGGAGCTACAATGAGCAGTTCTTC
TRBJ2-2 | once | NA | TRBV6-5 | CASSYSRGGRFGGELFF | TGTGCCAGCAGTTACTCGAGGGGGGGGCGGTTCGGCGGGGAGCTGTTTTTT
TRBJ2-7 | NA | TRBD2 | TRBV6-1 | CATGGTGGSYEQYF | TGTGCCACCGGGGGGACGGGGGGCTCCTACGAGCAGTACTTC
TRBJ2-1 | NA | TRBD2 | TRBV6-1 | CASAGGAGVQEQFF | TGTGCCAGCGCTGGTGGGGCGGGAGTTCAGGAGCAGTTCTTC
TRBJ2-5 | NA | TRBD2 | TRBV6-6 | CASSSQRGQETQYF | TGTGCCAGCAGCTCCCAGCGGGGTCAAGAGACCCAGTACTTC
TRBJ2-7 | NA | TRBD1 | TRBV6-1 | CASSARRGQGEQYF | TGTGCCAGCAGTGCCCGGAGGGGACAGGGCGAGCAGTACTTC
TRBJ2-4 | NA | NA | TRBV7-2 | CASSLAAGLNIQYF | TGTGCCAGCAGCTTAGCCGCCGGCCTAAACATTCAGTACTTC
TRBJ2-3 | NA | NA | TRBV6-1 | CASSEAVWNPDTQYF | TGTGCCAGCAGTGAAGCGGTATGGAATCCAGATACGCAGTATTTT
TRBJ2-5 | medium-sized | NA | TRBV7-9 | CASSRTGSETQYF | TGTGCCAGCAGCAGGACGGGGTCAGAGACCCAGTACTTC
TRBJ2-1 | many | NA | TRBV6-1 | CASSPSGDEQFF | TGTGCCAGCAGTCCATCGGGAGATGAGCAGTTCTTC
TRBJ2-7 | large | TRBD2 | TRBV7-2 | CASSFSGGSYEQYF | TGTGCCAGCAGCTTTAGCGGGGGATCCTACGAGCAGTACTTC
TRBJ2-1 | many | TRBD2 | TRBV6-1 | CASSDWTSGVQFF | TGTGCCAGCAGTGATTGGACTAGCGGGGTCCAGTTCTTC
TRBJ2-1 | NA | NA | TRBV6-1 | CASSESYYNEQFF | TGTGCCAGCAGTGAAAGTTATTACAATGAGCAGTTCTTC
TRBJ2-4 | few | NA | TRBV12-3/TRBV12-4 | CASSFFQGGNEQYF | TGTGCCAGCAGTTTTTTTCAGGGTGGGAATGAGCAGTACTTC
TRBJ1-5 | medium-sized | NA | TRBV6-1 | CASSPGGGGNQPQHF | TGTGCCAGCAGTCCCGGGGGAGGGGGAAATCAGCCCCAGCATTTT
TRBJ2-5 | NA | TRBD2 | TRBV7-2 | CASSPVASGRGEQYF | TGTGCCAGCAGCCCAGTCGCTAGCGGGAGGGGTGAGCAGTACTTC
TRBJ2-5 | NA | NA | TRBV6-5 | CASSYVRGETQYF | TGTGCCAGCAGTTACGTACGGGGTGAGACCCAGTACTTC
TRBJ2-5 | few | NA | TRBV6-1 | CASSIRGTQYF | TGTGCCAGCAGTATACGGGGGACCCAGTACTTC
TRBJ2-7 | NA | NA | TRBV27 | CASSLFAEGYEQYF | TGTGCCAGCAGTTTATTTGCGGAGGGCTACGAGCAGTACTTC
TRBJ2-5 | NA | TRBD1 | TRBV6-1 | CASSRQGPEQYF | TGTGCCAGCAGTAGACAGGGGCCTGAGCAGTACTTC
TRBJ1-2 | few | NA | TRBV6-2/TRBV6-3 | CASSYRFREGYTF | TGTGCCAGCAGTTACCGATTCAGGGAAGGCTACACCTTC
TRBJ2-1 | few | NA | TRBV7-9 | CASRGGSQGTDYEQFF | TGTGCCAGCAGGGGAGGTTCGCAGGGTACCGACTACGAGCAGTTCTTC
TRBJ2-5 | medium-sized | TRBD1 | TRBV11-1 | CASSFGTALLLRQYF | TGTGCCAGCAGTTTTGGGACAGCCCTTCTCCTTAGGCAGTACTTC
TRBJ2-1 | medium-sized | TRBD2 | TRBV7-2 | CASSFRSGDYNEQFF | TGTGCCAGCAGCTTTCGGAGCGGGGATTACAATGAGCAGTTCTTC
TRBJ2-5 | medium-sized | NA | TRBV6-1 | CASSVGSGQETQYF | TGTGCCAGCAGTGTAGGGTCAGGCCAAGAGACCCAGTACTTC
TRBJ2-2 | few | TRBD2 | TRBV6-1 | CASSEVITSGSVTGELFF | TGTGCCAGCAGTGAAGTGATCACTAGCGGGAGTGTCACCGGGGAGCTGTTTTTT
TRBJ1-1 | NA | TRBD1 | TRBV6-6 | CASSYGTGFLTEAFF | TGTGCCAGCAGTTACGGGACAGGGTTTCTTACTGAAGCTTTCTTT
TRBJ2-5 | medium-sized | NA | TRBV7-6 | CASSLGPTQDGYEQYF | TGTGCCAGCAGCTTAGGCCCCACCCAGGATGGCTATGAGCAGTACTTC
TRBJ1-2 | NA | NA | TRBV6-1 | CASSEVRGQAGYTF | TGTGCCAGCAGTGAAGTCCGGGGGCAAGCTGGCTACACCTTC
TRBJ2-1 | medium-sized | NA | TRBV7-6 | CASSLISGGGETQFF | TGTGCCAGCAGCTTAATTTCCGGGGGCGGGGAGACCCAGTTCTTC
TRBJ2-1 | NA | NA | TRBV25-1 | CASSGTYNEQFF | TGTGCCAGCAGTGGGACTTACAATGAGCAGTTCTTC
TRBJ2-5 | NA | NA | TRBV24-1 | CATSEQGRETQYF | TGTGCCACCAGTGAACAGGGTAGAGAGACCCAGTACTTC
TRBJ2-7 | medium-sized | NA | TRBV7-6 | CASSFGFPAYEQYF | TGTGCCAGCAGCTTCGGATTTCCCGCCTACGAGCAGTACTTC
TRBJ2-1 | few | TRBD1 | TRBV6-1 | CASSAYRGNNNEQFF | TGTGCCAGCAGTGCCTACAGGGGTAACAACAATGAGCAGTTCTTC
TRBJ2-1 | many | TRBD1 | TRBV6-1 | CASGYRGNEQFF | TGTGCCAGCGGCTACAGGGGTAATGAGCAGTTCTTC
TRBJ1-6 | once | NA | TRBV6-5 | CASNHRQNSPLHF | TGTGCCAGCAACCACCGTCAGAATTCACCCCTCCACTTT
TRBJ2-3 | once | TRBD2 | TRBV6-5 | CASSPPRQGGWITQYF | TGTGCCAGCAGTCCCCCCCGGCAGGGAGGGTGGATTACGCAGTATTTT
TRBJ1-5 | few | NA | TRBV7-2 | CASSPRHRADQPQHF | TGTGCCAGCAGCCCCCGCCATCGGGCGGATCAGCCCCAGCATTTT
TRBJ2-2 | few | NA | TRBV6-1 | CASSRNTGELFF | TGTGCCAGCAGCCGTAACACCGGGGAGCTGTTTTTT
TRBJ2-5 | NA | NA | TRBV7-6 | CASSPNPMVSGGTQYF | TGTGCCAGCAGTCCGAACCCCATGGTGAGCGGTGGGACCCAGTACTTC
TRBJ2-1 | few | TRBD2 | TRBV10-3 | CAISGRGLAGGNEQFF | TGTGCCATCAGTGGCCGGGGACTAGCGGGGGGCAATGAGCAGTTCTTC
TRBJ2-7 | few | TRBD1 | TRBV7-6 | CASSLDGGTGAYNEQYF | TGTGCCAGCAGCTTAGACGGCGGGACAGGGGCCTACAATGAGCAGTACTTC
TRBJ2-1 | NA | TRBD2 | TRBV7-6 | CASSLVETSVHEQFF | TGTGCCAGCAGCTTAGTAGAGACTAGCGTCCATGAGCAGTTCTTC
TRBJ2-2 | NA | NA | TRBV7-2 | CASSLGRLPYTGELFF | TGTGCCAGCAGCTTAGGCCGCCTCCCGTACACCGGGGAGCTGTTTTTT